This paragraph covers one T cell receptor (beta chain) sequence. In each case, RNA was isolated and then reverse transcribed into cDNA as the sequencing template. The protocol was immunoSEQ multiplex PCR, while the TCRdb copy is restricted to in-frame clones and leaves out a portion. The sample lists 100,000 to 150,000 clones, over 55% occurring once. The CDR3 covers 15 residues. The germline gives CDR1 MNHEY, CDR2 SVGAGI. V lost 6 bases and J lost 5; bases outside the gene matches: 11. This sample was included in a study of CD8+ T cells in alopecia areata. Regarding treatment: oral pan-JAK inhibitor, 5-10 mg twice daily.

This chain links TRBV6-5 with TRBJ2-5; 8 bases are a match to TRBD2. Sequenced material: CD4+ T cells sorted from blood, taken at week 4, from a patient treated with tofacitinib. The sequence derives from a human donor with alopecia areata. CDR3 nucleotides: TGTGCCAGCAGCATGAGTAGCGGGGTTTGGGAGACCCAGTACTTC. The encoded protein is CASSMSSGVWETQYF.